Sequencing of this TCR beta chain was carried out in a study of CD8+ T cells in alopecia areata. Reverse transcribed after extraction, RNA yielded cDNA as the sequencing template. Produced via immunoSEQ multiplex PCR; TCRdb's table is partial and in-frame only. The sample has about 150,000 clones, under 60% seen once. As part of sample collection, lesional scalp punch biopsies and peripheral blood were taken from alopecia areata patients. With 3 bases clipped from V and 13 bases from J, the junction kept 5 bases outside the gene matches. Germline CDR1 is SGHDT and CDR2 is YYEEEE. The CDR3 is 13 amino acids.

V and J are TRBV5-6 and TRBJ1-6, with 9 nucleotides matching TRBD1. The sequences come from CD4+ T cells sorted from blood, collected at week 0. The clonotype originates from a human donor with alopecia areata. The CDR3 here is CASSSGQGGPLHF. The CDR3 bases are TGTGCCAGCAGCTCGGGACAGGGAGGGCCCCTCCACTTT. The full variable domain, completed using reference TRBV5-6 and TRBJ1-6, is DAGVTQSPTHLIKTRGQQVTLRCSPKSGHDTVSWYQQALGQGPQFIFQYYEEEERQRGNFPDRFSGHQFPNYSSELNVNALLLGDSALYLCASSSGQGGPLHFGNGTRLTVT.